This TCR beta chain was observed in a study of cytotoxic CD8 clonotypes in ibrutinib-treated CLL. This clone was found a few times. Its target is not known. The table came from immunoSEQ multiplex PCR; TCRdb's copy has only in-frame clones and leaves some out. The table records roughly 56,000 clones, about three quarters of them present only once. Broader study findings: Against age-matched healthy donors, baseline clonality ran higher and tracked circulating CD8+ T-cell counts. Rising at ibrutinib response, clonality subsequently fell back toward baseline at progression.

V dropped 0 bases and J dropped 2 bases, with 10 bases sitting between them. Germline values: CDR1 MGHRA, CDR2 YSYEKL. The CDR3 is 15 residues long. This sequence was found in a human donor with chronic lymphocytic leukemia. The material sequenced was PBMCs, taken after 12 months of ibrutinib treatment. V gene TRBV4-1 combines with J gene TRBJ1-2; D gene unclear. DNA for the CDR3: TGCGCCAGCAGCCAAGATTGGGCGGTAAACTATGGCTACACCTTC. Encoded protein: CASSQDWAVNYGYTF.